This T cell receptor beta chain derives from a study of T cells in Graves' hyperthyroidism and ophthalmopathy. Amplification of TCR beta CDR3 regions was performed using RNA transcripts as template. First-round RT-PCR targeting the TCR CDR3 was performed with the HTBI primer set. Each CDR3 protein gets one entry after TCRdb re-called the multiplex PCR reads with MiXCR. The table lists around 190,000 distinct CDR3 sequences, around 17% of them singletons. This clonotype showed up many times. The V end was cut by 5 bases, the J end by 4 bases, with 11 bases between. Germline V CDR1 and CDR2: GTSNPN, SVGIG (reference sequence). CDR3 length: 13 amino acids.

This receptor was identified in a woman in her 50s with Graves' hyperthyroidism. The source material was blood. V is TRBV30 and J is TRBJ2-2; no clear D gene. The CDR3 spells CAWELGVTGELFF. The CDR3 DNA reads TGTGCCTGGGAGTTAGGAGTCACCGGGGAGCTGTTTTTT.